These 15 T cell receptor beta chains were all obtained from the same sample, sequenced in a study of post-analysis software for immune sequencing data. Study results and caveats: Controls showed lower frequencies than patients for five TRBV segments, and TRBV5-6, TRBV5-1 and TRBV20-1 were among these.

Antigens of these TCRs are unknown. Every TCR beta cDNA library bore unique molecular identifiers. TCRdb reprocessed the PCR reads via MiXCR and lists one record per CDR3 protein. The repertoire holds 450,000 or so distinct CDR3 sequences, with less than 45% as singletons. The specimen sequenced was blood. Every receptor here comes from a girl between 5 and 17 years old with multiple sclerosis.

The chain has TRBV20-1 and TRBJ1-5; D is unresolved. Looked up from germline, CDR1 is DFQATT and CDR2 is SNEGSKA (reference sequence). V was cut by 7 bases and J by 4 bases, with 11 bases left in between. This CDR3 is built from 12 residues. CDR3 nucleotide sequence: TGCAGTGGCGGAGATTTTAATCAGCCCCAGCATTTT. It codes for CSGGDFNQPQHF.

In this sample, this clonotype turned up many times. V usage is TRBV12-3 or TRBV12-4 and J usage is TRBJ2-1; maybe TRBD2 (6 bases). The CDR3 consists of 15 residues. The V gene lost 5 bases and the J gene lost 4 bases, with 15 bases spanning the gap. The CDR3 nucleotides are TGTGCCAGCAGTCCTCATGGCGGGACTTACAATGAGCAGTTCTTC. Encoded protein: CASSPHGGTYNEQFF.

This clonotype was detected only once. One end of the junction is discordant with germline, which a read error may explain. The chain employs TRBV6-1 and TRBJ2-7, with TRBD2 identical over 10 bases. The germline V gene encodes CDR1 MNHNS and CDR2 SASEGT. The CDR3 covers 15 residues. The CDR3 nucleotides are TGCGCCAGCGGGGGGGGAACAGGGTTAATCTACGAGCAGTACTTC. Amino acids: CASGGGTGLIYEQYF.

J is TRBJ2-5 and V is TRBV5-1; D possibly corresponds to TRBD2 (6 bases). The better agreement between TRBJ2-7 and the DNA end casts doubt on the J call. The germline V gene has CDR1 SGHRS and CDR2 YFSETQ. The CDR3 is 15 amino acids. CDR3 loop: CASSFDRDSFYEQYF. The DNA for the CDR3 is TGCGCCAGCAGCTTTGACCGGGACTCCTTCTACGAGCAGTACTTC.

This clonotype was seen only a few times. The J gene is TRBJ1-5, the V gene TRBV20-1; D is uncertain. Germline CDR1 DFQATT, CDR2 SNEGSKA (reference sequence). Trimming removed 3 bases at V and 3 bases at J, with 9 bases between. CDR3 length: 13 residues. The CDR3 reads CSARLGINQPQHF. CDR3 DNA sequence: TGCAGTGCTAGGTTGGGTATCAATCAGCCCCAGCATTTT.

This rearrangement joins TRBV19 to TRBJ1-5; D gene unclear. The CDR3 extends over 15 amino acids. Trimming removed 7 bases at V and 0 bases at J, with 13 bases between. Germline V gene lookup returns CDR1 LNHDA and CDR2 SQIVND (reference sequence). Written as DNA, the CDR3 is TGTGCCAGTACCCCTCCGCGGGGTAGCAATCAGCCCCAGCATTTT. Translating gives CASTPPRGSNQPQHF.

This clonotype was observed a few times. CDR3 in amino acids: CSARRDASNYEQYF. CDR3 DNA sequence: TGCAGTGCTAGGCGGGACGCTTCAAACTACGAGCAGTACTTC. The chain uses TRBV20-1 and TRBJ2-5; D perhaps matches TRBD2 (6 bases). TRBJ2-7 explains the end of the DNA better; the J call may be wrong. CDR1 is DFQATT and CDR2 is SNEGSKA in the germline V gene (reference sequence). The CDR3 runs 14 residues.

The chain recombines TRBV2 with TRBJ1-1, with TRBD1 as a possible D gene (5 bases). The CDR3 has 13 amino acids. Trimming took off 6 bases at V and 6 bases at J, with 14 bases between the two ends. Germline CDR1 SNHLY, CDR2 FYNNEI. The CDR3 sequence: CASRMGPPAEAFF. The CDR3 bases are TGTGCCAGCAGGATGGGGCCCCCGGCTGAAGCTTTCTTT. Combining the CDR3 with reference TRBV2 and TRBJ1-1 gives the whole variable domain EPEVTQTPSHQVTQMGQEVILRCVPISNHLYFYWYRQILGQKVEFLVSFYNNEISEKSEIFDDQFSVERPDGSNFTLKIRSTKLEDSAMYFCASRMGPPAEAFFGQGTRLTVV.

This sequence joins TRBV11-2 and TRBJ2-3, with D perhaps matching TRBD2 (6 bases). Germline lookup yields CDR1 SGHAT and CDR2 FQNNGV. CDR3 length: 14 amino acids. The V and J ends lost 3 bases and 0 bases respectively, with 7 bases between them. Here the CDR3 DNA reads TGTGCCAGCAGCTTCCTAGCGAGCACAGATACGCAGTATTTT. Amino acid sequence: CASSFLASTDTQYF.

There are a few counts of this clonotype. V usage is TRBV19 and J usage is TRBJ2-7; 7 bases map to TRBD1. The CDR3 runs to 19 residues. Germline trimming cut 6 bases from V and 0 bases from J; bases unmatched to any gene: 20. Per germline, CDR1 LNHDA and CDR2 SQIVND (reference sequence). DNA for the CDR3: TGTGCCAGTAGCCCCCCGGTGTGGCAGGGGGACGGCCTCTCCTACGAGCAGTACTTC. Translation gives CASSPPVWQGDGLSYEQYF.

The V call is TRBV4-3, the J call TRBJ1-2, with 7 bases lining up with TRBD1. Losses at the gene ends were 3 bases for V and 2 bases for J; bases not matched to a gene: 6. The CDR3 extends over 15 amino acids. The V gene's germline CDR1 is LGHNA and CDR2 YSLEER. The CDR3 DNA reads TGCGCCAGCAGCCAGAGACAGGGAAACAACTATGGCTACACCTTC. This encodes CASSQRQGNNYGYTF.

The table lists this clonotype with a count of one. The CDR3: CSARVAQTWSGELFF. CDR3 coding DNA: TGCAGTGCTAGAGTCGCCCAGACGTGGTCCGGGGAGCTGTTTTTT. The V and J genes are TRBV20-1 and TRBJ2-2; no reliable D call. The V end lost 1 base, the J end lost 6 bases, and 15 bases lay between the germline ends. CDR3 length: 15 amino acids. Germline V gene sequence: CDR1 DFQATT, CDR2 SNEGSKA (reference sequence).

With regard to this clonotype: A read error is possible here, since a much larger clone lies one base away. The chain joins TRBV20-1 to TRBJ2-1; D may be TRBD2 (5 bases). Germline lookup yields CDR1 DFQATT and CDR2 SNEGSKA (reference sequence). The CDR3 covers 14 residues. The CDR3 bases are TGCAGTGCTAGATCGGGGTCCGGTTACAATGAGCGGTTCTTC. Amino acid sequence: CSARSGSGYNERFF.

This clonotype was recorded a few times. The chain joins TRBV28 to TRBJ2-1; 7 positions match TRBD2. CDR3 length: 20 amino acids. V was pared by 5 bases and J by 0 bases, with 19 bases of the junction left unmatched. CDR1 is MDHEN, CDR2 SYDVKM, per germline. The CDR3 protein is CASSPAGGRVRTGSYNEQFF. As DNA, the CDR3 is TGTGCCAGCAGTCCGGCAGGCGGGAGAGTTAGGACTGGCTCCTACAATGAGCAGTTCTTC.

The J gene is TRBJ1-2, the V gene TRBV9, with 7 bases lining up with TRBD1. The CDR3 runs 16 residues. J lost 4 bases, V lost 5 bases, and 14 bases had no gene match. Per germline, CDR1 SGDLS and CDR2 YYNGEE. In DNA, the CDR3 is TGTGCCAGCAGTGCCGCCGGGACAGAGGTGGGCTATGGCTACACCTTC. Amino acids: CASSAAGTEVGYGYTF.